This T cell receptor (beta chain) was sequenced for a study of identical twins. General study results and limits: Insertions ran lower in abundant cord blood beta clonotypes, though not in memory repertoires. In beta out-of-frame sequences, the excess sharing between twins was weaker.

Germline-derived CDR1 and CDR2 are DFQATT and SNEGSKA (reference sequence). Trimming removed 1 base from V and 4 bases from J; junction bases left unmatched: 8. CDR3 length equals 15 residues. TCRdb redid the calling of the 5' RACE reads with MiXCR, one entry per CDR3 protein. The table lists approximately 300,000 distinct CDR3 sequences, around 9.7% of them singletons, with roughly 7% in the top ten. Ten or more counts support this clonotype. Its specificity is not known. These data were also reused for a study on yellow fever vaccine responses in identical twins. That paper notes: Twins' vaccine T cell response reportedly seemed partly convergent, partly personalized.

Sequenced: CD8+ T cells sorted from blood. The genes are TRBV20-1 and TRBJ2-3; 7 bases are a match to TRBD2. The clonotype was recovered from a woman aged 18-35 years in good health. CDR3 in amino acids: CSARGLGGGPDTQYF. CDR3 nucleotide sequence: TGCAGTGCTAGAGGTCTGGGGGGGGGTCCAGATACGCAGTATTTT.